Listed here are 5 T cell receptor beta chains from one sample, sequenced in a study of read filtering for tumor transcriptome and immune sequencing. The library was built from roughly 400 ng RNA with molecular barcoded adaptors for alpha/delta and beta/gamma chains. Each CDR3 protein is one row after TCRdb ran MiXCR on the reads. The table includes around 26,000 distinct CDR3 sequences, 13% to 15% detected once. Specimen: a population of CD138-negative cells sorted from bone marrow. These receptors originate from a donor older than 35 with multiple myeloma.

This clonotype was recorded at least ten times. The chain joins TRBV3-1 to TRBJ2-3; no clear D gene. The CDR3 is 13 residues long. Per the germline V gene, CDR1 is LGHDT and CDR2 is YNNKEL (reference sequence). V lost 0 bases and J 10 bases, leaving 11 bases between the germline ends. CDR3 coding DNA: TGTGCCAGCAGCCAAGATCGCCAGAATCCGCAGTATTTT. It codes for CASSQDRQNPQYF.

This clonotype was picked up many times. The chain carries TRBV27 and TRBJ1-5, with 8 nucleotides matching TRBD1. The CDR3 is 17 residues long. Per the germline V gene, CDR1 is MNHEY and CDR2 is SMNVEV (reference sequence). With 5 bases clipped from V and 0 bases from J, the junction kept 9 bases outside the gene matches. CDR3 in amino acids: CASSRQGNQGSNQPQHF. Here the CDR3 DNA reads TGTGCCAGCAGTAGACAGGGGAATCAAGGTAGCAATCAGCCCCAGCATTTT.

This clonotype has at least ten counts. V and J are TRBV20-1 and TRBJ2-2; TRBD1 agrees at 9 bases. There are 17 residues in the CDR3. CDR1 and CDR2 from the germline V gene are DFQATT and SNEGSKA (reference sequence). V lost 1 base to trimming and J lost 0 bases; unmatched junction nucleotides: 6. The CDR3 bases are TGCAGTGCTAGAGCAAGGACAGGGGCAACGAACACCGGGGAGCTGTTTTTT. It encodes CSARARTGATNTGELFF.

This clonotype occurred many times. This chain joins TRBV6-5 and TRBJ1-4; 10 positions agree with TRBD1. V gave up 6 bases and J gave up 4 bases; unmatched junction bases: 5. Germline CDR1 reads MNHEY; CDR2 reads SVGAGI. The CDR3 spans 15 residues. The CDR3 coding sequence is TGTGCCAGCAGGAGACAGGGGGCGGTTAATGAAAAACTGTTTTTT. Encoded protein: CASRRQGAVNEKLFF.

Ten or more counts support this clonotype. CDR3 nucleotide sequence: TGTGCCTGGAGTAGCCCCGAGACCCAGTACTTC. The encoded protein is CAWSSPETQYF. The chain recombines TRBV30 with TRBJ2-5; unclear D gene. The germline CDR1 and CDR2 sequences are GTSNPN and SVGIG (reference sequence). The CDR3 has 11 residues. V was shortened by 2 bases and J by 5 bases, with 6 bases between the two germline ends.